Below are 29 T cell receptor beta chains sequenced from a single sample in a study of vaccination effects on CD4 cells after COVID-19. Antigens of these TCRs are unknown. The repertoire was sequenced with immunoSEQ multiplex PCR; TCRdb's copy has only in-frame clones and lacks some. The sample shows around 35,000 clones, roughly 79% of them seen only once. Cultured cells yielded isolated CD4+ T cells after 10 days. This material consisted of CD4+ T cells from PBMCs cultured without peptide, taken before COVID-19 vaccination. The receptor set was obtained from a human donor who received a COVID-19 vaccine.

The V call is TRBV7-8, the J call TRBJ1-6; D not resolved. CDR3 length: 16 amino acids. Trimming removed 5 bases from V and 0 bases from J, with 11 bases in between. In germline, CDR1 is SGHVS, CDR2 FQNEAQ. This CDR3 is CASSPDERSYNSPLHF. The CDR3 DNA sequence: TGTGCCAGCAGCCCCGACGAGCGCTCCTATAATTCACCCCTCCACTTT.

Regarding this clone: Compared with germline, one end of the junction differs, possibly owing to a read error. The chain combines TRBV7-7 with TRBJ2-5; TRBD2 matches 10 bases. CDR1 is SSHAT and CDR2 is FNYEAQ in the germline V gene (reference sequence). The CDR3 loop spans 16 amino acids. The CDR3 loop reads CASSSGRAVGGETQYF. In DNA form, the CDR3 reads TGTGCTAGCAGCAGCGGGAGGGCGGTCGGGGGGGAGACCCAGTACTTC. Filled out from reference TRBV7-7 and TRBJ2-5, the complete variable domain reads GAGVSQSPRYKVTKRGQDVTLRCDPISSHATLYWYQQALGQGPEFLTYFNYEAQPDKSGLPSDRFSAERPEGSISTLTIQRTEQRDSAMYRCASSSGRAVGGETQYFGPGTRLLVL.

The J gene is TRBJ2-7, the V gene TRBV27, with TRBD2 matching 8 bases. This CDR3 spans 15 amino acids. J was trimmed by 4 bases and V by 5 bases; bases with no gene match: 10. Germline-derived CDR1 and CDR2 are MNHEY and SMNVEV (reference sequence). The DNA for the CDR3 is TGTGCCAGCAGTCATTATGGGGCGGGAGGTTACGAGCAGTACTTC. Its translation: CASSHYGAGGYEQYF.

This chain links TRBV5-4 with TRBJ1-2, with 9 positions matching TRBD1. Looked up from germline, CDR1 is SGHNT and CDR2 is YYREEE (reference sequence). CDR3 length: 15 amino acids. The V gene end was trimmed by 1 base and the J gene end by 4 bases; junction bases not matched to a gene: 5. CDR3 bases: TGTGCCAGCAGCTTGCCGACAGGGGGATCCTATGGCTACACCTTC. This translates into CASSLPTGGSYGYTF.

This clone has only a few counts. As DNA, the CDR3 is TGTGCCTGGAGGCTGGCAGGGGGTGAAAAACTGTTTTTT. Its translation is CAWRLAGGEKLFF. V is TRBV30 and J is TRBJ1-4; 7 bases fit TRBD1. This CDR3 is built from 13 residues. From germline, CDR1 is GTSNPN and CDR2 SVGIG (reference sequence). V shed 3 bases, J shed 7 bases, and the junction held 5 bases outside the gene matches. Full variable domain (outside the CDR3, taken from reference TRBV30 and TRBJ1-4): SQTIHQWPATLVQPVGSPLSLECTVEGTSNPNLYWYRQAAGRGLQLLFYSVGIGQISSEVPQNLSASRPQDRQFILSSKKLLLSDSGFYLCAWRLAGGEKLFFGSGTQLSVL.

The J gene is TRBJ1-6, the V gene TRBV4-2; D gene unclear. V gave up 1 base and J gave up 1 base, with 8 bases separating them. The CDR3 runs 16 residues. CDR1 is LGHNA, CDR2 YNFKEQ, per germline. CDR3 amino acids: CASSQAGVSYNSPLHF. In DNA, the CDR3 is TGTGCCAGCAGCCAAGCAGGCGTTTCCTATAATTCACCCCTCCACTTT.

This chain links TRBV9 with TRBJ2-5, with 10 bases lining up with TRBD2. This CDR3 has 18 residues. Germline CDR1 is SGDLS and CDR2 is YYNGEE. The V gene end was trimmed by 0 bases and the J gene end by 1 base; junction bases not matched to a gene: 9. CDR3 coding DNA: TGTGCCAGCAGCGTAGGAAGCGGGGGGGCCTCCGGCCAAGAGACCCAGTACTTC. Translation gives CASSVGSGGASGQETQYF.

This clone was observed a single time. The V gene is TRBV30, the J gene TRBJ1-3, with D possibly TRBD1 on 6 matching bases. CDR1 is GTSNPN and CDR2 is SVGIG in the germline V gene (reference sequence). V lost 0 bases to trimming and J lost 4 bases, with 10 bases between them. The CDR3 length is 14 residues. CDR3: CAWSVGGDGNTIYF. The CDR3, as DNA: TGTGCCTGGAGTGTAGGGGGGGACGGAAACACCATATATTTT.

This clone showed up just a few times. The chain couples TRBV6-1 to TRBJ1-2; D unresolved. Deletions cut 0 bases from V and 0 bases from J, with 11 bases between. The germline V gene has CDR1 MNHNS and CDR2 SASEGT. This CDR3 has 16 residues. The CDR3 reads CASSEAFAEANYGYTF. Here the CDR3 DNA reads TGTGCCAGCAGTGAAGCGTTCGCGGAAGCTAACTATGGCTACACCTTC.

V and J are TRBV7-2 and TRBJ1-6; D call uncertain. Germline lookup yields CDR1 SGHTA and CDR2 FQGNSA. V was pared by 4 bases and J by 9 bases, with 16 bases between. CDR3 length equals 15 residues. The CDR3 DNA reads TGTGCCAGCAGCTCTGAGTATAAGGGAGGTTCACCCCTCCACTTT. Translation: CASSSEYKGGSPLHF.

With regard to this clone: Other DNA sequences of this sample code for an identical CDR3. The genes are TRBV4-3 and TRBJ1-2, with 9 bases matching TRBD1. The CDR3 contains 17 residues. Per the germline V gene, CDR1 is LGHNA and CDR2 is YSLEER. With 3 bases clipped from V and 4 bases from J, the junction kept 12 bases outside the gene matches. The CDR3 sequence is CASSQFQTGGRGYGYTF. CDR3 coding DNA: TGCGCCAGCAGCCAGTTCCAAACAGGGGGCAGGGGCTATGGCTACACCTTC.

CDR3 in DNA: TGTGCCAGCGGGGACAGTTTTAGGCCCCAGCATTTT. This translates into CASGDSFRPQHF. The chain links TRBV6-5 to TRBJ1-5, with TRBD1 matching 7 bases. Germline CDR1 and CDR2: MNHEY and SVGAGI. The junction had 7 bases not matched to a gene; V was cut back by 8 bases and J by 9 bases. The CDR3 totals 12 residues.

The V call is TRBV6-5, the J call TRBJ2-7; 10 positions agree with TRBD1. There are 15 residues in the CDR3. The germline CDR1 and CDR2 sequences are MNHEY and SVGAGI. Unmatched junction bases numbered 8, after V lost 3 bases and J lost 6 bases. CDR3 in amino acids: CASSYPGQGPSEQYF. The DNA of the CDR3 is TGTGCCAGCAGTTATCCGGGACAGGGGCCCTCCGAGCAGTACTTC.

The V gene is TRBV14, the J gene TRBJ2-5; D is uncertain. CDR1 and CDR2 (germline): SGHDN, FVKESK. There are 12 residues in the CDR3. V shed 0 bases and J shed 8 bases, with 7 bases lying between them. The DNA for the CDR3 is TGTGCCAGCAGCCAAGACAGGCCTACCCAGTACTTC. It is translated as CASSQDRPTQYF.

The CDR3 sequence is CASSLMINTDTQYF. In nucleotides, the CDR3 is TGCGCCAGCAGCTTGATGATAAACACAGATACGCAGTATTTT. The rearrangement joins TRBV5-1 to TRBJ2-3, with D hard to call. The CDR3 consists of 14 residues. The V end was cut by 1 base, the J end by 2 bases, with 8 bases between. The germline V gene has CDR1 SGHRS and CDR2 YFSETQ.

The chain uses TRBV5-1 and TRBJ2-5; 7 bases line up with TRBD1. This CDR3 has 14 amino acids. V lost 4 bases and J lost 2; bases outside the gene matches: 5. Germline-derived CDR1 and CDR2 are SGHRS and YFSETQ. This chain's CDR3 is CASSASGQQETQYF. The CDR3 nucleotides are TGCGCCAGCAGCGCCTCGGGACAGCAAGAGACCCAGTACTTC.

This chain links TRBV5-6 with TRBJ1-6; D is unresolved. CDR3 length: 18 residues. The germline V and J ends were trimmed by 0 bases and 0 bases, with 13 bases remaining between them. Germline CDR1 SGHDT, CDR2 YYEEEE. CDR3 sequence reads: CASSLGVTATSYNSPLHF. CDR3 nucleotide sequence: TGTGCCAGCAGCTTGGGGGTAACAGCTACCTCCTATAATTCACCCCTCCACTTT. Full variable domain (missing parts from reference TRBV5-6 and TRBJ1-6): DAGVTQSPTHLIKTRGQQVTLRCSPKSGHDTVSWYQQALGQGPQFIFQYYEEEERQRGNFPDRFSGHQFPNYSSELNVNALLLGDSALYLCASSLGVTATSYNSPLHFGNGTRLTVT.

The CDR3 DNA reads as TGTGCCAGCTCACCTGGGCAGGGTTCCCGAAACACTGAAGCTTTCTTT. This encodes CASSPGQGSRNTEAFF. J is TRBJ1-1 and V is TRBV18, with D possibly being TRBD1 (5 bases). CDR1 and CDR2 from the germline V gene are KGHSH and LQKENI. This CDR3 comprises 16 residues. V was clipped by 3 bases and J by 2 bases, with 16 bases between them.

This clone was recorded a few times. The chain has TRBV19 and TRBJ1-5; maybe TRBD1 (5 bases). Germline V lookup: CDR1 LNHDA, CDR2 SQIVND (reference sequence). The CDR3 has 15 residues. The V end lost 2 bases, the J end lost 6 bases, and 14 bases lay between the germline ends. The CDR3 reads CASSILAGEGQPQHF. In DNA, the CDR3 is TGTGCCAGTAGTATATTGGCGGGGGAGGGTCAGCCCCAGCATTTT. The variable domain in full, with the rest retrieved from reference TRBV19 and TRBJ1-5, is DGGITQSPKYLFRKEGQNVTLSCEQNLNHDAMYWYRQDPGQGLRLIYYSQIVNDFQKGDIAEGYSVSREKKESFPLTVTSAQKNPTAFYLCASSILAGEGQPQHFGDGTRLSIL.

The genes are TRBV3-1 (or the pseudogene TRBV3-2) and TRBJ2-1; D is ambiguous. This CDR3 has 13 amino acids. Trimming shortened V by 0 bases and J by 4 bases, and 4 bases separated the two germline ends. CDR1 and CDR2 (germline): LGHDT, YNNKEL (reference sequence). CDR3 region: CASSQDRYNEQFF. CDR3 coding DNA: TGTGCCAGCAGCCAAGATAGATACAATGAGCAGTTCTTC.

The CDR3 here is CASSSWDRGDEQYF. CDR3 nucleotides: TGTGCCAGCAGTAGCTGGGACAGGGGAGACGAGCAGTACTTC. The V and J genes are TRBV28 and TRBJ2-7; 10 bases are a match to TRBD1. V lost 5 bases and J lost 5; bases outside the gene matches: 6. Germline CDR1 and CDR2: MDHEN and SYDVKM. This CDR3 contains 14 residues.

The chain is built from TRBV28 and TRBJ1-2, with 9 bases that match TRBD1. This CDR3 has 16 amino acids. The ends lost 3 bases at V and 2 bases at J; junction bases unmatched: 7. Germline loops: CDR1 MDHEN, CDR2 SYDVKM. The CDR3 reads CASSLGLGQGNYGYTF. The DNA for the CDR3 is TGTGCCAGCAGTTTGGGCCTCGGACAGGGGAACTATGGCTACACCTTC.

The CDR3 DNA reads TGTGCCAGCAGCTCCACCCGGGGGCAGGGACGGAATTCACCCCTCCACTTT. It is translated as CASSSTRGQGRNSPLHF. The J gene is TRBJ1-6, the V gene TRBV7-9, with a tentative D call TRBD1 (6 bases). Germline values: CDR1 SEHNR, CDR2 FQNEAQ (reference sequence). Deletions cut 4 bases from V and 7 bases from J, with 20 bases between. There are 17 residues in the CDR3.

This chain links TRBV9 with TRBJ2-2; 8 positions match TRBD1. This CDR3 has 15 residues. Losses at the gene ends were 0 bases for V and 4 bases for J; bases not matched to a gene: 2. The germline CDR1 and CDR2 sequences are SGDLS and YYNGEE. CDR3 amino acids: CASSVDQGATGELFF. CDR3 coding DNA: TGTGCCAGCAGCGTAGATCAGGGGGCCACCGGGGAGCTGTTTTTT.

The V and J genes are TRBV19 and TRBJ2-3; D gene uncertain. V was pared by 5 bases and J by 7 bases, with 13 bases between. The germline CDR1 and CDR2 sequences are LNHDA and SQIVND (reference sequence). This CDR3 is built from 13 residues. CDR3 region: CASSSGWGNTQYF. As DNA, the CDR3 is TGTGCCAGTAGTTCCGGGTGGGGAAATACGCAGTATTTT.

V is TRBV4-2 and J is TRBJ2-5, with D tentatively TRBD2 (6 bases). CDR1 and CDR2 from the germline V gene are LGHNA and YNFKEQ. This CDR3 contains 16 residues. V dropped 0 bases and J dropped 2 bases, with 13 bases sitting between them. The CDR3 region has the DNA TGTGCCAGCAGCCAAGATTGGTCAGGAGGGCAAGAGACCCAGTACTTC. Residues: CASSQDWSGGQETQYF.

J is TRBJ1-1 and V is TRBV7-2; a possible D gene is TRBD1 (6 bases). CDR1 SGHTA and CDR2 FQGNSA come from the germline V gene. The CDR3 runs to 14 residues. Trimming removed 8 bases at V and 6 bases at J, with 19 bases between. The CDR3 bases are TGTGCCAGCCTGGGAGGGGGGAGGATGGCTGAAGCTTTCTTT. Encoded protein: CASLGGGRMAEAFF. The variable domain in full, completed from reference TRBV7-2 and TRBJ1-1, reads GAGVSQSPSNKVTEKGKDVELRCDPISGHTALYWYRQSLGQGLEFLIYFQGNSAPDKSGLPSDRFSAERTGGSVSTLTIQRTQQEDSAVYLCASLGGGRMAEAFFGQGTRLTVV.

The J gene is TRBJ2-1, the V gene TRBV5-1, with 13 bases matching TRBD2. The ends lost 3 bases at V and 8 bases at J; junction bases unmatched: 11. The CDR3 covers 17 residues. Germline CDR1 and CDR2: SGHRS and YFSETQ. The chain's CDR3 is CASSSSTGLAGAHEQFF. The CDR3 DNA is TGCGCCAGCAGCTCCTCAACCGGACTAGCGGGAGCTCATGAGCAGTTCTTC. Full variable domain (missing parts from reference TRBV5-1 and TRBJ2-1): KAGVTQTPRYLIKTRGQQVTLSCSPISGHRSVSWYQQTPGQGLQFLFEYFSETQRNKGNFPGRFSGRQFSNSRSEMNVSTLELGDSALYLCASSSSTGLAGAHEQFFGPGTRLTVL.

The V call is TRBV13, the J call TRBJ1-1, with TRBD1 identical over 9 bases. J lost 0 bases, V lost 0 bases, and 8 bases had no gene match. Germline-derived CDR1 and CDR2 are PRHDT and FYEKMQ (reference sequence). This CDR3 has 18 residues. DNA of the CDR3: TGTGCCAGCAGCTTAGGAGGGACAGGGAAGCGAATGAACACTGAAGCTTTCTTT. Translated, it gives CASSLGGTGKRMNTEAFF.